Listed below are T cell receptor beta chains from one sample, sequenced in a study of T cells after yellow fever vaccination. MiXCR was run by TCRdb on the 5' RACE reads, yielding one entry per CDR3 protein. The sample contains over 300,000 distinct CDR3 sequences, around 6.8% of which appear only once. The material sequenced was PBMCs, taken approximately 40 days after the first yellow fever vaccination. Receptor source: a man aged 18 to 35 who received the YFV17D yellow fever vaccine. Both conserved end residues are part of each CDR3. The D gene is left open where the match is weak. Size tells how often a clone was seen (once, few, many) or the class of an expanded clone, and some rows leave it out.

TGTGCCAGCAGTGTTTCAAAGGGGGCGAATGAAAAACTGTTTTTT	CASSVSKGANEKLFF	TRBD1	few	TRBV2	TRBJ1-4
TGCAGTGCTAGGGAGGACCCCCAAAAAACAGATACGCAGTATTTT	CSAREDPQKTDTQYF	-	-	TRBV20-1	TRBJ2-3
TGCAGCGTCCCAGGGGGGTTCGGTGAAGCTTTCTTT	CSVPGGFGEAFF	TRBD1	-	TRBV29-1	TRBJ1-1
TGTGCCAGCAGTTTTGACACCGGGGAGCTGTTTTTT	CASSFDTGELFF	-	many	TRBV7-6	TRBJ2-2
TGCAGCGCTCAGGACAGGGTTGACCTAAAACTGTTTTTT	CSAQDRVDLKLFF	TRBD1	-	TRBV29-1	TRBJ1-4
TGTGCCAGCAGTTACTTTACGGGCAGGAACACTGAAGCTTTCTTT	CASSYFTGRNTEAFF	-	-	TRBV6-5	TRBJ1-1
TGTGCCAGCAGTAACGACGGGACAGGGTCCTACAATGAGCAGTTCTTC	CASSNDGTGSYNEQFF	TRBD1	-	TRBV25-1	TRBJ2-1
TGTGCCAGCAGCCCCCGCGCCGGACTAGCGGGAGATACGCAGTATTTT	CASSPRAGLAGDTQYF	TRBD2	many	TRBV7-7	TRBJ2-3
TGCAGTGCTAGAAAACAAGAGACCCAGTACTTC	CSARKQETQYF	-	few	TRBV20-1	TRBJ2-5
TGTGCCAGCAGCTTAGAAAGGGACAGCCGTATCTATAATTCACCCCTCCACTTT	CASSLERDSRIYNSPLHF	TRBD1	-	TRBV11-1	TRBJ1-6
TGTGCCAGCAGCCGGGAGGGGGGGCGCCGGACTGAAGCTTTCTTT	CASSREGGRRTEAFF	-	many	TRBV7-9	TRBJ1-1
TGTGCCAGCAGCTTAGCCGGGACGGGGAGTTCACCCCTCCACTTT	CASSLAGTGSSPLHF	-	few	TRBV7-9	TRBJ1-6
TGTGCCAGCAGTCCCGGGGGAGAATATGGCTACACCTTC	CASSPGGEYGYTF	-	many	TRBV28	TRBJ1-2
TGTGCCAGCAGCGTAGTTATCGGCAGCGCCGTTAATTCACCCCTCCACTTT	CASSVVIGSAVNSPLHF	-	-	TRBV7-2	TRBJ1-6
TGCGCCAGCAGCTTGGCCGTGGTCAGCACAGATACGCAGTATTTT	CASSLAVVSTDTQYF	-	many	TRBV5-1	TRBJ2-3
TGCGCCAGCAGCTTGGTCCGACAGGGTTACTATGGCTACACCTTC	CASSLVRQGYYGYTF	TRBD1	few	TRBV5-1	TRBJ1-2
TGTGCCAGCAGAACTTCTAGCGGGGGGCCGTACGAGCAGTACTTC	CASRTSSGGPYEQYF	TRBD2	many	TRBV12-3/TRBV12-4	TRBJ2-7
TGCGCCAGCAGCTTGGAAGGGCCCACTGAGGAGACCCAGTACTTC	CASSLEGPTEETQYF	-	-	TRBV5-1	TRBJ2-5
TGTGCCAGCAGCCAAGACCCGGCCAGCAATCAGCCCCAGCATTTT	CASSQDPASNQPQHF	-	few	TRBV4-2	TRBJ1-5
TGTGCCAGCAGCGCTCAGGGGGCGCACACTGAAGCTTTCTTT	CASSAQGAHTEAFF	TRBD1	few	TRBV7-2	TRBJ1-1
TGTGCCAGCACCGAACCGGAGCGGGGGGGCACCTTCGACGATGAGCAGTTCTTC	CASTEPERGGTFDDEQFF	TRBD2	few	TRBV7-8	TRBJ2-1
TGCGCCAGCAGCTTGGACGAAGCTAACTATGGCTACACCTTC	CASSLDEANYGYTF	-	many	TRBV5-1	TRBJ1-2
TGTGCCAGCAGTCCCTTAATAGGGACCCAAGAGACCCAGTACTTC	CASSPLIGTQETQYF	-	-	TRBV6-2/TRBV6-3	TRBJ2-5
TGTGCCAGCAGTTGGACAGGGTACCAAGAGACCCAGTACTTC	CASSWTGYQETQYF	TRBD1	-	TRBV6-2/TRBV6-3	TRBJ2-5
TGTGCCATCAGTGAGGCGGAACTAGCGGGGGGTAGCTCTGGGGCCAACGTCCTGACTTTC	CAISEAELAGGSSGANVLTF	TRBD2	many	TRBV10-3	TRBJ2-6
TGCAGCGTTGAAGATGGCACAGGGGGTGGGAATGGCTACACCTTC	CSVEDGTGGGNGYTF	TRBD1	few	TRBV29-1	TRBJ1-2